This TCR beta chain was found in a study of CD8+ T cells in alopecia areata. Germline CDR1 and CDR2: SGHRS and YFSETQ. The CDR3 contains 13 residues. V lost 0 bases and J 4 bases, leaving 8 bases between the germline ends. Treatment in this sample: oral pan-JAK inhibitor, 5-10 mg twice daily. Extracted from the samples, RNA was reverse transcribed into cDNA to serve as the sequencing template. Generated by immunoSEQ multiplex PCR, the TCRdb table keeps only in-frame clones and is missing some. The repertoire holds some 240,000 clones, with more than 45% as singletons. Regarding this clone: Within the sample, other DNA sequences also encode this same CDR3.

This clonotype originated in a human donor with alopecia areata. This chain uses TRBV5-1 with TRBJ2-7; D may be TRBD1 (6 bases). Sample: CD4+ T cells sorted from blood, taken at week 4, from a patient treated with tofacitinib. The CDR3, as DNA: TGCGCCAGCAGCTTGGACAGGGCTTACGAGCAGTACTTC. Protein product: CASSLDRAYEQYF.